Listed below are T cell receptor beta chains from one sample, sequenced in a study of OX40 agonist ivuxolimab in advanced cancers. Only in-frame clones appear in the TCRdb table, and some are missing; sequencing was by immunoSEQ multiplex PCR. The repertoire holds 91,000 or so clones, approximately 90% seen once, with around 2% in the top ten. This sample comprised CD4+ or CD8+ T cells sorted from blood, obtained in a trial of the OX40 agonist ivuxolimab. All receptors come from an adult with an advanced solid tumor such as melanoma, head and neck, liver or kidney cancer. The CDR3 runs from the conserved cysteine through the conserved F or W. A D gene is named only where the DNA matches it firmly. Rows give clone size only sometimes, using once, few, many, or a class for an expanded clone.

clone_size: -; d_call: TRBD1; j_call: TRBJ1-2; v_call: TRBV11-3; cdr3_nt: TGTGCCAGCAGCCAACGGGACAGGTTCGGCTACACCTTC; cdr3_aa: CASSQRDRFGYTF
clone_size: -; d_call: -; j_call: TRBJ1-1; v_call: TRBV29-1; cdr3_nt: TGCAGCGTCTATCCGGGAGGGACTGAAGCTTTCTTT; cdr3_aa: CSVYPGGTEAFF
clone_size: -; d_call: -; j_call: TRBJ1-1; v_call: TRBV6-4; cdr3_nt: TGTGCCAGCAGCGAGGACAGGAACACTGAAGCTTTCTTT; cdr3_aa: CASSEDRNTEAFF
clone_size: -; d_call: -; j_call: TRBJ1-1; v_call: TRBV7-9; cdr3_nt: TGTGCCAGCAGCCCCCGTCAGGGGCTGGCGAACACTGAAGCTTTCTTT; cdr3_aa: CASSPRQGLANTEAFF
clone_size: -; d_call: TRBD2; j_call: TRBJ2-3; v_call: TRBV28; cdr3_nt: TGTGCCAGCAGTCCCTGGCGGCGGGAGGTGGATACGCAGTATTTT; cdr3_aa: CASSPWRREVDTQYF
clone_size: -; d_call: TRBD1; j_call: TRBJ1-2; v_call: TRBV4-1; cdr3_nt: TGCGCCAGCAGCCGACGAACAGGGGGCGAAGATGGCTACACCTTC; cdr3_aa: CASSRRTGGEDGYTF
clone_size: few; d_call: TRBD2; j_call: TRBJ2-3; v_call: TRBV7-3; cdr3_nt: TGTGCCAGCAGCTTCCGAGCGGGAACAGATACGCAGTATTTT; cdr3_aa: CASSFRAGTDTQYF
clone_size: -; d_call: TRBD2; j_call: TRBJ2-2; v_call: TRBV11-2; cdr3_nt: TGTGCCAGCAGCTCCCCCTCCGGGACTAGCGGGAGGATCGTCGGGGAGCTGTTTTTT; cdr3_aa: CASSSPSGTSGRIVGELFF
clone_size: -; d_call: -; j_call: TRBJ1-5; v_call: TRBV19; cdr3_nt: TGTGCCAGTAGTCCCTCGACAGGCGGCAATCAGCCCCAGCATTTT; cdr3_aa: CASSPSTGGNQPQHF
clone_size: -; d_call: -; j_call: TRBJ1-1; v_call: TRBV5-1; cdr3_nt: TGCGCCAGCAGCAGACAGACCTTGAACACTGAAGCTTTCTTT; cdr3_aa: CASSRQTLNTEAFF
clone_size: -; d_call: TRBD1; j_call: TRBJ1-2; v_call: TRBV28; cdr3_nt: TGTGCCAGCAGATTAGACGGACAGGGTCTTGGCTACACCTTC; cdr3_aa: CASRLDGQGLGYTF
clone_size: -; d_call: TRBD1; j_call: TRBJ2-7; v_call: TRBV7-3; cdr3_nt: TGTGCCAGCAGCGCCCGGACAGGGGGCTTTGACGAGCAGTACTTC; cdr3_aa: CASSARTGGFDEQYF
clone_size: -; d_call: -; j_call: TRBJ1-3; v_call: TRBV7-9; cdr3_nt: TGTGCCAGCAGCTTATCGAAAGGGTACTCTGGAAACACCATATATTTT; cdr3_aa: CASSLSKGYSGNTIYF
clone_size: -; d_call: -; j_call: TRBJ2-3; v_call: TRBV5-1; cdr3_nt: TGCGCCAGCAGCTTACTTGCGACAGATACGCAGTATTTT; cdr3_aa: CASSLLATDTQYF
clone_size: -; d_call: -; j_call: TRBJ1-2; v_call: TRBV18; cdr3_nt: TGTGCCAGCTCCCCAAGGGAAGGGATAGGCTATGGCTACACCTTC; cdr3_aa: CASSPREGIGYGYTF
clone_size: -; d_call: -; j_call: TRBJ1-1; v_call: TRBV5-6; cdr3_nt: TGTGCCAGCGGGCAGGGCCCAGGCGGGGAAGCTTTCTTT; cdr3_aa: CASGQGPGGEAFF
clone_size: -; d_call: TRBD1; j_call: TRBJ2-5; v_call: TRBV14; cdr3_nt: TGTGCCAGCAGACCAAGGACAGGCAAAGAGACCCAGTACTTC; cdr3_aa: CASRPRTGKETQYF
clone_size: -; d_call: -; j_call: TRBJ1-2; v_call: TRBV7-9; cdr3_nt: TGTGCCAGCAGCCAAACCCAGGGTCCCTATGGCTACACCTTC; cdr3_aa: CASSQTQGPYGYTF
clone_size: -; d_call: TRBD1; j_call: TRBJ1-2; v_call: TRBV28; cdr3_nt: TGTGCCAGCAGTACAGCTCGACAGGGCTCCTATGGCTACACCTTC; cdr3_aa: CASSTARQGSYGYTF
clone_size: -; d_call: TRBD1; j_call: TRBJ1-5; v_call: TRBV28; cdr3_nt: TGTGCCGGACGACAGGGACTGGGTCAGCCCCAGCATTTT; cdr3_aa: CAGRQGLGQPQHF
clone_size: -; d_call: TRBD1; j_call: TRBJ2-3; v_call: TRBV18; cdr3_nt: TGTGCCAGCTCACCACTGGGACAGGGGGTAAATACGCAGTATTTT; cdr3_aa: CASSPLGQGVNTQYF
clone_size: -; d_call: TRBD2; j_call: TRBJ2-7; v_call: TRBV27; cdr3_nt: TGTGCCAGCACCCCCAGACTAGCGGGAGGGCCTATCAATCGCGAGCAGTACTTC; cdr3_aa: CASTPRLAGGPINREQYF
clone_size: -; d_call: TRBD1; j_call: TRBJ1-2; v_call: TRBV6-1; cdr3_nt: TGTGCCAGCAGGTGGACAGGGGGCGGAACTAATGGCTACACCTTC; cdr3_aa: CASRWTGGGTNGYTF
clone_size: -; d_call: -; j_call: TRBJ1-1; v_call: TRBV6-6; cdr3_nt: TGTGCCAGCACAGAAGGGAACACTGAAGCTTTCTTT; cdr3_aa: CASTEGNTEAFF
clone_size: -; d_call: TRBD1; j_call: TRBJ2-3; v_call: TRBV7-9; cdr3_nt: TGTGCCAGCAGCCCGACGACAGGGTCGGATACGCAGTATTTT; cdr3_aa: CASSPTTGSDTQYF
clone_size: -; d_call: -; j_call: TRBJ2-7; v_call: TRBV7-2; cdr3_nt: TGTGCCAGCAGACCTGACTGGACCGTTAGCTCCTACGAGCAGTACTTC; cdr3_aa: CASRPDWTVSSYEQYF
clone_size: -; d_call: -; j_call: TRBJ2-7; v_call: TRBV7-8; cdr3_nt: TGTGCCAGCAGCTTAGATTCCGGGGGAGACCTCTCCTACGAGCAGTACTTC; cdr3_aa: CASSLDSGGDLSYEQYF
clone_size: -; d_call: TRBD2; j_call: TRBJ2-3; v_call: TRBV19; cdr3_nt: TGTGCCAGTAGAAAACTGGGACTAGCGGTAACAGATACGCAGTATTTT; cdr3_aa: CASRKLGLAVTDTQYF
clone_size: -; d_call: -; j_call: TRBJ1-1; v_call: TRBV10-3; cdr3_nt: TGTGCCATCGCCGGGACCTCGAACACTGAAGCTTTCTTT; cdr3_aa: CAIAGTSNTEAFF
clone_size: -; d_call: TRBD1; j_call: TRBJ2-7; v_call: TRBV27; cdr3_nt: TGTGCCAGCAGTTTAGGGGGGGGACAGGGTTTCTACGAGCAGTACTTC; cdr3_aa: CASSLGGGQGFYEQYF
clone_size: -; d_call: TRBD1; j_call: TRBJ2-5; v_call: TRBV11-1; cdr3_nt: TGTGCCAGCAGCTTCGGACAGGGTGAGACCCAGTACTTC; cdr3_aa: CASSFGQGETQYF
clone_size: -; d_call: -; j_call: TRBJ2-2; v_call: TRBV10-2; cdr3_nt: TGCGCCAGCAGTGAGCCGGGTGGAGGGACGGTCGGGGAGCTGTTTTTT; cdr3_aa: CASSEPGGGTVGELFF
clone_size: -; d_call: -; j_call: TRBJ2-3; v_call: TRBV4-1; cdr3_nt: TGCGCCAGCAGCCAAGGAGCGGCTAGCGGCACAGATACGCAGTATTTT; cdr3_aa: CASSQGAASGTDTQYF
clone_size: -; d_call: -; j_call: TRBJ2-7; v_call: TRBV11-2; cdr3_nt: TGTGCCAGCAGCTTAAGTGGGAGTGGGGACGAGCAGTACTTC; cdr3_aa: CASSLSGSGDEQYF
clone_size: -; d_call: -; j_call: TRBJ2-1; v_call: TRBV5-4; cdr3_nt: TGTGCCAGCAGCTTCAACCCGGACTCAAACAATGAGCAGTTCTTC; cdr3_aa: CASSFNPDSNNEQFF
clone_size: -; d_call: -; j_call: TRBJ2-7; v_call: TRBV6-1; cdr3_nt: TGTGCCAGCAGTTCCTACAGAGGAATTGAGCAGTACTTC; cdr3_aa: CASSSYRGIEQYF
clone_size: -; d_call: TRBD2; j_call: TRBJ2-3; v_call: TRBV4-1; cdr3_nt: TGCGCCAGCAGCCAAGGGTCTAGCGGGAGACCCACAGATACGCAGTATTTT; cdr3_aa: CASSQGSSGRPTDTQYF
clone_size: -; d_call: -; j_call: TRBJ1-2; v_call: TRBV27; cdr3_nt: TGTGCCAGCAGTTCCGGGGAGAGTGGCTACACCTTC; cdr3_aa: CASSSGESGYTF
clone_size: -; d_call: -; j_call: TRBJ2-7; v_call: TRBV6-1; cdr3_nt: TGTGCCAGCAGTGAAGACACCCTTGGGGCCTACGAGCAGTACTTC; cdr3_aa: CASSEDTLGAYEQYF
clone_size: -; d_call: -; j_call: TRBJ2-5; v_call: TRBV5-4; cdr3_nt: TGTGCCAGCAGCACTACTACTGGGACGGGTGAGACCCAGTACTTC; cdr3_aa: CASSTTTGTGETQYF
clone_size: -; d_call: -; j_call: TRBJ2-1; v_call: TRBV5-1; cdr3_nt: TGCGCCAGCAGCCTAGGACTGGTTGAGGAGCAGTTCTTC; cdr3_aa: CASSLGLVEEQFF
clone_size: -; d_call: -; j_call: TRBJ2-2; v_call: TRBV5-1; cdr3_nt: TGCGCCAGCAGTTCCTCAAGGGCCGGGGAGCTGTTTTTT; cdr3_aa: CASSSSRAGELFF
clone_size: -; d_call: TRBD1; j_call: TRBJ2-7; v_call: TRBV6-5; cdr3_nt: TGTGCCAGCAGGGGACAGGGGAGGGCCTACGAGCAGTACTTC; cdr3_aa: CASRGQGRAYEQYF
clone_size: -; d_call: -; j_call: TRBJ2-7; v_call: TRBV27; cdr3_nt: TGTGCCAGCAGTCCCTTGGACAGATACTACGAGCAGTACTTC; cdr3_aa: CASSPLDRYYEQYF
clone_size: -; d_call: TRBD2; j_call: TRBJ2-5; v_call: TRBV5-1; cdr3_nt: TGCGCCAGCAGCTTAGCGGGAGGAACACAAGAGACCCAGTACTTC; cdr3_aa: CASSLAGGTQETQYF
clone_size: -; d_call: -; j_call: TRBJ2-7; v_call: TRBV25-1; cdr3_nt: TGTGCCAGCAGTGGGGCCTACGAGCAGTACTTC; cdr3_aa: CASSGAYEQYF
clone_size: -; d_call: -; j_call: TRBJ2-3; v_call: TRBV5-1; cdr3_nt: TGCGCCAGCAGCTTGGTTACAGCAGATACGCAGTATTTT; cdr3_aa: CASSLVTADTQYF
clone_size: -; d_call: -; j_call: TRBJ1-3; v_call: TRBV30; cdr3_nt: TGTGCCTGGGCCAGACAGAGCTCTGGAAACACCATATATTTT; cdr3_aa: CAWARQSSGNTIYF